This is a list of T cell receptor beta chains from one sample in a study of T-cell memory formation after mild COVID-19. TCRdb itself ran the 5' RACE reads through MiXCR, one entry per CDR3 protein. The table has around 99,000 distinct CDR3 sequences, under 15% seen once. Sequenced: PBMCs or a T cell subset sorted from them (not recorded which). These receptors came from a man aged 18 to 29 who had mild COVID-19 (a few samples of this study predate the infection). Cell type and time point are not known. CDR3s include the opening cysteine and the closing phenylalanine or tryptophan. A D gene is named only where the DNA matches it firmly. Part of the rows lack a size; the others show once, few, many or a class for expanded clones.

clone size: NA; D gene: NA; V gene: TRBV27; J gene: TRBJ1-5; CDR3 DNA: TGTGCCAGCAGGCCGACGGGGTTTCAGCAGCCCCAGCATTTT; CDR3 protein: CASRPTGFQQPQHF
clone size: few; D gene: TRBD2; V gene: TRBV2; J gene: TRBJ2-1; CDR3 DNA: TGTGCCAGCGCTCTAGCGGGATACTACAATGAGCAGTTCTTC; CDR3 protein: CASALAGYYNEQFF
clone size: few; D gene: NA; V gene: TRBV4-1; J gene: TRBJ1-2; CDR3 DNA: TGCGCCAGCAGCCAAGTGGCGGACAGATTGCTCCTTTCTGGCTACACCTTC; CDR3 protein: CASSQVADRLLLSGYTF
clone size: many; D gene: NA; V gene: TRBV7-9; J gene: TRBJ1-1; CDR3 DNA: TGTGCCAGCAGCCGCACTGAAGCTTTCTTT; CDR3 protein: CASSRTEAFF
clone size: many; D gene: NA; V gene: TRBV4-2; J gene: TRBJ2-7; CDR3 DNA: TGTGCCAGCAGCCAAGATCTAGAACAGGGTGTCTACGAGCAGTACTTC; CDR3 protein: CASSQDLEQGVYEQYF
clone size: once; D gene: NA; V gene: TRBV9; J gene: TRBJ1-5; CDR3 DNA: TGTGCCAGCAGCGTTTGGGACGGTGATCAGCCCCAGCATTTT; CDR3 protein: CASSVWDGDQPQHF
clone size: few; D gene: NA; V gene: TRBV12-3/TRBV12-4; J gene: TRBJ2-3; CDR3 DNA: TGTGCCAGCAGTCCATCGCGGGGTACGCAGTATTTT; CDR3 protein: CASSPSRGTQYF
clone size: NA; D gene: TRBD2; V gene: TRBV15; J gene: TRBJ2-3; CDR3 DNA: TGTGCCACCAGCGGCCTGGGACTAGCGGGTGTAGATACGCAGTATTTT; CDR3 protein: CATSGLGLAGVDTQYF
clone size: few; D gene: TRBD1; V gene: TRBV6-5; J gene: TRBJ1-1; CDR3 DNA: TGTGCCAGCAGTAAGAGGACAGGGGGCCAGGATGAAGCTTTCTTT; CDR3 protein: CASSKRTGGQDEAFF
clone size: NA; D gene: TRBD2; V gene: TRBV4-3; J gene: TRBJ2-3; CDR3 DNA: TGCGCCAGCAGCCAGGGCGGGGGGAGAGATACGCAGTATTTT; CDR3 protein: CASSQGGGRDTQYF
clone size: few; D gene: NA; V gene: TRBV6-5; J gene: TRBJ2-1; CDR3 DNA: TGTGCCAGCAGTCTTATTACAGGGTGGCGCAATGAGCAGTTCTTC; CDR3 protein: CASSLITGWRNEQFF
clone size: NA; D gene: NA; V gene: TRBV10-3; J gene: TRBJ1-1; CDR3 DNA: TGTGCCATCAGCGGATCGACAGGAACCCCTGAAGCTTTCTTT; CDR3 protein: CAISGSTGTPEAFF
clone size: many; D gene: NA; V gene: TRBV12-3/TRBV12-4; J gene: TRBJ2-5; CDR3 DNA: TGTGCCAGCAGTTCGAGGGCGGGGGACAAAGAGACCCAGTACTTC; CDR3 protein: CASSSRAGDKETQYF